The rows below give T cell receptor beta chains drawn from one sample of a study of cytomegalovirus exposure and HLA in healthy donors. Repertoires were generated with immunoSEQ multiplex PCR, while TCRdb's copy carries only in-frame clones and drops some. The sample carries roughly 140,000 clones, roughly 62% recorded once. The sequencing sample was made of PBMCs. Receptors originate from a man between 60 and 75 years old in good health and CMV-seronegative. Both conserved end residues are part of each CDR3. A D gene is named only where the DNA matches it firmly. Clone size, where shown, is once, few, many, or a class for clones that have expanded.

CDR3nt,CDR3aa,d_gene,abundance,v_gene,j_gene
TGTGCCTGGAGTCCGTACACAGATACGCAGTATTTT,CAWSPYTDTQYF,.,.,TRBV30,TRBJ2-3
TGCGCCAGCACTCCATCAGATGACAGGACGGTCTATGGCTACACCTTC,CASTPSDDRTVYGYTF,.,.,TRBV5-1,TRBJ1-2
TGTGCCAGCAGCTTATTGGCGGGAGAGGACGAGCAGTACTTC,CASSLLAGEDEQYF,TRBD2,.,TRBV7-3,TRBJ2-7
TGCGCCAGCAGCTGGGGTCCCTTAGCGGTGAATCAAGAGACCCAGTACTTC,CASSWGPLAVNQETQYF,.,.,TRBV5-1,TRBJ2-5
TGTGCCAGCAGCTTGGGAGGTCAAGCGAACACCGGGGAGCTGTTTTTT,CASSLGGQANTGELFF,.,.,TRBV5-4,TRBJ2-2
TGCAGCACCGAGGGGGACCAAGCTAACTATGGCTACACCTTC,CSTEGDQANYGYTF,.,few,TRBV29-1,TRBJ1-2
TGTGCCTGGAACAGGCTGGGGACAGGAAAACTGTTTTTT,CAWNRLGTGKLFF,TRBD1,.,TRBV30,TRBJ1-4
TGTGCCAGCAGTCTGGGACAGGGATACACCGGGGAGCTGTTTTTT,CASSLGQGYTGELFF,TRBD1,.,TRBV6-5,TRBJ2-2
TGTGCCAGCAGTCCTTCAGGGGGCGTCGGTGAAAAACTGTTTTTT,CASSPSGGVGEKLFF,TRBD1,.,TRBV27,TRBJ1-4
TGTGCCAGCAGCTTTTCCCGGGGTACCGGGGAGCTGTTTTTT,CASSFSRGTGELFF,.,.,TRBV7-8,TRBJ2-2
TGTGCCAGCAGCTTACAAGGACAGGGTAGTTCACCCCTCCACTTT,CASSLQGQGSSPLHF,TRBD1,.,TRBV5-6,TRBJ1-6